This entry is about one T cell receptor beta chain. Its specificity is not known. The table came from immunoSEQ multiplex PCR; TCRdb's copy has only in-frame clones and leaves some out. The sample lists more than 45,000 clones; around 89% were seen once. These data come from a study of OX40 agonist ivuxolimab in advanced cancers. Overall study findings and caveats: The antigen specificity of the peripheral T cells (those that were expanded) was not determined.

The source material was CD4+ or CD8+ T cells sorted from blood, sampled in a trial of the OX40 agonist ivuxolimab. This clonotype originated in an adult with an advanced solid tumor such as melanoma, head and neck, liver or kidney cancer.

The CDR3 region has the DNA TGCGCCAGCAGCCAAGTCCTGCAGGTGGGGGCCGCTGAAGCTTTCTTT. Its protein product is CASSQVLQVGAAEAFF. This chain links TRBV4-3 with TRBJ1-1; a weak D match, TRBD1 (6 bases). In germline, CDR1 is LGHNA, CDR2 YSLEER. The V end lost 1 base, the J end lost 6 bases, and 18 bases lay between the germline ends. The CDR3 covers 16 residues.